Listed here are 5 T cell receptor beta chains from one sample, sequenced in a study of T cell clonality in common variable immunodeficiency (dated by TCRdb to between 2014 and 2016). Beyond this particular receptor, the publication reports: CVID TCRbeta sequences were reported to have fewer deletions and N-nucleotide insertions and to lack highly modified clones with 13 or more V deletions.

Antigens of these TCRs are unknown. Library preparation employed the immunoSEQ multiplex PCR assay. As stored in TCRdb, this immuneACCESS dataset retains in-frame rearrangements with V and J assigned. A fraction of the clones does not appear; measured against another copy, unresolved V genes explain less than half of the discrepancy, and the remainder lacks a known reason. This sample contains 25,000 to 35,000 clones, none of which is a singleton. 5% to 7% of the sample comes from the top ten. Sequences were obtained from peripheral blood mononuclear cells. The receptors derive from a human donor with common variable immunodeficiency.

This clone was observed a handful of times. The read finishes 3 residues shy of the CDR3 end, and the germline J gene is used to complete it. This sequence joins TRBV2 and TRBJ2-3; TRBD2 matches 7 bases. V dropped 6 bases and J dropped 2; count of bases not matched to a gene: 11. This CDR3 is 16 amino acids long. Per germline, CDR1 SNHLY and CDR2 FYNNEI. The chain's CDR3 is CASREQPSGYTDTQYF. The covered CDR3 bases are TGTGCCAGCAGAGAGCAGCCTAGCGGATACACAGATACG.

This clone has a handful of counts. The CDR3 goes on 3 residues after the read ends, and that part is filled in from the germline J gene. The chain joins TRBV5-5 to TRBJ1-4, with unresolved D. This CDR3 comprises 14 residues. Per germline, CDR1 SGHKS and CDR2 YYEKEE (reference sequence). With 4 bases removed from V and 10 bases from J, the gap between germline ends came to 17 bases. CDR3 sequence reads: CASSTGVSSGKLFF. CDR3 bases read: TGTGCCAGCAGCACCGGGGTGTCGTCGGGAAAA.

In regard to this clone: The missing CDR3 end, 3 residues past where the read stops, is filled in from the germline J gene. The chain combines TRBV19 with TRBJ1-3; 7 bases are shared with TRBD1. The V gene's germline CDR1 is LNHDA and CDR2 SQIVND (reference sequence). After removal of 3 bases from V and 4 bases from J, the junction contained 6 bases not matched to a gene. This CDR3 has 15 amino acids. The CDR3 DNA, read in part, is TGTGCCAGTAGTATGGCCGGGACAGACGGAAACACC. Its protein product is CASSMAGTDGNT. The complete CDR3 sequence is CASSMAGTDGNTIYF.

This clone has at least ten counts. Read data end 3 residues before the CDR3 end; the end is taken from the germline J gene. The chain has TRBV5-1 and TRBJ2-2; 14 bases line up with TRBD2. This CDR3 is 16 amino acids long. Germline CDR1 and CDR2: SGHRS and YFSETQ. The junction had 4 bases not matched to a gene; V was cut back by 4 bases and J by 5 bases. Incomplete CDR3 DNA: TGCGCCAGCAGCCCTAGGACTAGCGGGGGGACCGGGGAG. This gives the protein CASSPRTSGGTGE. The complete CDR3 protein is CASSPRTSGGTGELFF.

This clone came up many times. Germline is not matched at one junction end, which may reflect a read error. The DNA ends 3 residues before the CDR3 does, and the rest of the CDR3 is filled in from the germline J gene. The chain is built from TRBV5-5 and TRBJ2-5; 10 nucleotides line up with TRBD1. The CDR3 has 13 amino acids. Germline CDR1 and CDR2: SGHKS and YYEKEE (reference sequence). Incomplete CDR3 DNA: TGTGCCAGCAGTTTGGACAGGGGGGAGACC. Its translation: CASSLDRGET. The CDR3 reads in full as CASSLDRGETQYF.